This T cell receptor beta chain was identified in a study of T cell repertoires in cytomegalovirus infection. This clonotype was picked up a small number of times. Its antigen is still unknown. The CDR3 is made up of 16 amino acids. From germline, CDR1 is SEHNR and CDR2 FQNEAQ (reference sequence). The J segment lost 3 bases and the V segment lost 3 bases, leaving 8 bases of the junction unmatched. From the reads, TCRdb called clonotypes with MiXCR, one entry per CDR3 protein. The table includes 35,000 to 55,000 distinct CDR3 sequences, 20% detected once. The sequence came from a human donor in good health (CMV status not recorded). Some clones in this sample may be carry-over from other donors' samples. The material sequenced was PBMCs, sequenced either directly or after in vitro stimulation (not recorded which). V and J are TRBV7-9 and TRBJ2-3; 8 bases are a match to TRBD2. The CDR3 loop is CASSFEGLGSTDTQYF. The CDR3 DNA is TGTGCCAGCAGCTTCGAGGGACTAGGTTCGACAGATACGCAGTATTTT.